Shown below are 20 T cell receptor beta chains from a single sample sequenced in a study of blood T cell repertoires in COVID-19. The assay was immunoSEQ multiplex PCR, and TCRdb's table has in-frame clones only and misses some. The data show about 330,000 clones, 87% seen once. Sequencing was performed on PBMCs or T cells enriched from blood (not recorded which). Receptors originate from a young woman who had recovered from COVID-19.

This clone was counted once. The CDR3 spells CASSRDSTYGYTF. CDR3 nucleotides: TGTGCCAGCAGTCGGGACAGTACCTATGGCTACACCTTC. V gene TRBV6-2 or TRBV6-3 combines with J gene TRBJ1-2; 7 bases match TRBD1. This CDR3 is built from 13 residues. Germline V gene lookup returns CDR1 MNHEY and CDR2 SVGEGT. Trimming at V came to 5 bases and at J to 4 bases, leaving 4 bases not matched to a gene.

This chain uses TRBV19 with TRBJ1-2; unclear D gene. Germline CDR1 reads LNHDA; CDR2 reads SQIVND (reference sequence). The CDR3 runs 12 residues. V was clipped by 4 bases and J by 2 bases, with 5 bases between them. DNA for the CDR3: TGTGCCAGTAGTACTAGGAACTATGGCTACACCTTC. As protein: CASSTRNYGYTF. Drawing the rest from reference TRBV19 and TRBJ1-2, the complete variable domain is DGGITQSPKYLFRKEGQNVTLSCEQNLNHDAMYWYRQDPGQGLRLIYYSQIVNDFQKGDIAEGYSVSREKKESFPLTVTSAQKNPTAFYLCASSTRNYGYTFGSGTRLTVV.

The chain links TRBV6-4 to TRBJ1-1, with 9 bases aligning to TRBD1. With V trimmed by 6 bases and J by 5 bases, 7 bases remained unmatched. CDR3 length: 14 residues. Germline V gene lookup returns CDR1 MRHNA and CDR2 SNTAGT. CDR3 sequence reads: CASRVTGGITEAFF. CDR3 in DNA: TGTGCCAGCAGGGTCACAGGGGGCATTACTGAAGCTTTCTTT.

This chain links TRBV7-9 with TRBJ1-2; the match to TRBD1 covers 9 bases. The V segment lost 3 bases and the J segment 5 bases; nucleotides outside the gene matches: 7. CDR1 is SEHNR, CDR2 FQNEAQ, per germline (reference sequence). The length of the CDR3 is 15 residues. This chain's CDR3 is CASSFTGTGSYGYTF. DNA of the CDR3: TGTGCCAGCAGCTTCACCGGGACAGGGAGTTATGGCTACACCTTC.

This chain links TRBV4-1 with TRBJ1-4, with TRBD1 matching 8 bases. CDR1 is MGHRA, CDR2 YSYEKL, per germline. The length of the CDR3 is 17 residues. V dropped 4 bases and J dropped 5; count of bases not matched to a gene: 12. The CDR3 DNA reads TGCGCCAGCAGCCCGGCGAGACAGGGGAAGAAGAATGAAAAACTGTTTTTT. Translation: CASSPARQGKKNEKLFF.

V and J are TRBV11-1 and TRBJ1-3; D possibly corresponds to TRBD1 (6 bases). The V gene's germline CDR1 is SGHAT and CDR2 FQDESV (reference sequence). This CDR3 region has 16 residues. The V and J ends lost 5 bases and 0 bases respectively, with 14 bases between them. The CDR3 reads CASSPGDHRSGNTIYF. The DNA for the CDR3 is TGTGCCAGCAGCCCAGGGGATCACCGCTCTGGAAACACCATATATTTT.

The V call is TRBV14, the J call TRBJ2-5; the D is unclear. V was trimmed by 1 base and J by 2 bases, leaving 8 bases between them. Germline V gene lookup returns CDR1 SGHDN and CDR2 FVKESK. The CDR3 consists of 14 residues. The DNA of the CDR3 is TGTGCCAGCAGCCAAGGTTTAATGCAAGAGACCCAGTACTTC. This encodes CASSQGLMQETQYF.

This rearrangement joins TRBV4-2 to TRBJ1-2, with D possibly TRBD1 on 6 matching bases. V lost 0 bases, J lost 8 bases, and 16 bases lay in between. CDR3 length equals 15 residues. Per germline, CDR1 LGHNA and CDR2 YNFKEQ. The CDR3 bases are TGTGCCAGCAGCCAAGATCGATCGGGGGGCCCCGGCTACACCTTC. Its translation: CASSQDRSGGPGYTF.

This chain uses TRBV11-2 with TRBJ2-1, with a possible D match to TRBD1 (5 bases). V shed 6 bases and J shed 8 bases, with 17 bases lying between them. The CDR3 has 14 residues. The germline V gene has CDR1 SGHAT and CDR2 FQNNGV. The CDR3: CASRSAPRVYEQFF. CDR3 bases: TGTGCCAGCAGGTCAGCCCCCAGGGTCTATGAGCAGTTCTTC.

The rearrangement uses TRBV4-3 and TRBJ2-3; D might be TRBD2 (6 bases). CDR1 is LGHNA, CDR2 YSLEER, per germline. The V end was cut by 1 base, the J end by 2 bases, with 13 bases between. This CDR3 contains 16 residues. The CDR3 coding sequence is TGCGCCAGCAGCCAAGTTCTTAGCGGATACACAGATACGCAGTATTTT. Translation gives CASSQVLSGYTDTQYF.

The chain employs TRBV19 and TRBJ1-1; TRBD1 might be the D (6 bases). Germline V gives CDR1 LNHDA, CDR2 SQIVND (reference sequence). V lost 10 bases to trimming and J lost 2 bases, with 17 bases between them. The CDR3 has 14 residues. The CDR3 DNA reads TGTGCCACCGCGATGGGACACTCAAACACTGAAGCTTTCTTT. Translated, it gives CATAMGHSNTEAFF.

The rearrangement links TRBV18 to TRBJ2-1, with a possible D match to TRBD1 (6 bases). The CDR3 has 15 residues. V lost 3 bases to trimming and J lost 6 bases, with 15 bases between them. Germline V CDR1 and CDR2: KGHSH, LQKENI. The CDR3 DNA sequence: TGTGCCAGCTCACCGACGTGGGGGCTCGCCAATGAGCAGTTCTTC. Translation gives CASSPTWGLANEQFF.

The rearrangement links TRBV27 to TRBJ1-4; D is possibly TRBD1 (5 bases). CDR1 and CDR2 (germline): MNHEY, SMNVEV (reference sequence). The V end was cut by 6 bases, the J end by 8 bases, with 16 bases between. The CDR3 length is 14 residues. CDR3: CASSRQQVGEKLFF. CDR3 coding DNA: TGTGCCAGCAGCCGACAGCAAGTAGGAGAAAAACTGTTTTTT.

This chain's CDR3 is CASSFAGGGNQPQHF. The CDR3, as DNA: TGTGCCAGCAGCTTTGCCGGAGGCGGCAATCAGCCCCAGCATTTT. The chain combines TRBV9 with TRBJ1-5, with unresolved D. Trimming pared 4 bases from V and 2 bases from J, leaving 13 bases between. The CDR3 covers 15 residues. Germline loops: CDR1 SGDLS, CDR2 YYNGEE.

This chain joins TRBV30 and TRBJ2-1; the D gene is possibly TRBD2 (6 bases). Germline values: CDR1 GTSNPN, CDR2 SVGIG (reference sequence). Trimming removed 3 bases at V and 7 bases at J, with 10 bases between. This CDR3 is built from 12 residues. CDR3 sequence reads: CAWRPSGNEQFF. In DNA form, the CDR3 reads TGTGCCTGGAGACCCAGCGGGAATGAGCAGTTCTTC. The full variable domain, with the rest looked up from reference TRBV30 and TRBJ2-1, is SQTIHQWPATLVQPVGSPLSLECTVEGTSNPNLYWYRQAAGRGLQLLFYSVGIGQISSEVPQNLSASRPQDRQFILSSKKLLLSDSGFYLCAWRPSGNEQFFGPGTRLTVL.

The chain employs TRBV19 and TRBJ1-1; D gene unclear. The germline V gene encodes CDR1 LNHDA and CDR2 SQIVND (reference sequence). The CDR3 runs 14 residues. With 1 base removed from V and 0 bases from J, the gap between germline ends came to 6 bases. CDR3 sequence (DNA): TGTGCCAGTAGTATAGGGGCCCTGAACACTGAAGCTTTCTTT. This translates into CASSIGALNTEAFF.

This chain connects TRBV15 to TRBJ1-3, with 8 positions matching TRBD1. V was pared by 0 bases and J by 4 bases, with 11 bases of the junction left unmatched. This CDR3 contains 18 residues. Germline V gives CDR1 LNHNV, CDR2 YYDKDF (reference sequence). CDR3: CATSRESGRGLVGNTIYF. CDR3 coding DNA: TGTGCCACCAGCAGAGAGTCAGGCAGGGGGCTGGTGGGAAACACCATATATTTT.

Written as DNA, the CDR3 is TGTGCCTGGAGTAAAACAGGGGGTCGGTCCTACAATGAGCAGTTCTTC. This encodes CAWSKTGGRSYNEQFF. The chain is built from TRBV30 and TRBJ2-1, with 8 bases matching TRBD1. CDR1 and CDR2 (germline): GTSNPN, SVGIG (reference sequence). The CDR3 has 16 amino acids. V trimming: 2 bases; J trimming: 1 base; junction bases outside the gene matches: 7.

CDR3 bases: TGTGCCAGCTCACCACCCGCGACAGCCTCCTACAATGAGCAGTTCTTC. It encodes CASSPPATASYNEQFF. The chain combines TRBV18 with TRBJ2-1, with a possible D match to TRBD1 (5 bases). CDR1 and CDR2 from the germline V gene are KGHSH and LQKENI. The CDR3 loop spans 16 amino acids. Trimming left V 0 bases short and J 0 bases short, with 9 bases between.

This clone was counted a single time. The rearrangement links TRBV7-9 to TRBJ1-2; D is ambiguous. Trimming cost V 1 base and J 4 bases, with 7 bases left between them. CDR3 length: 13 amino acids. Germline values: CDR1 SEHNR, CDR2 FQNEAQ (reference sequence). CDR3 amino acids: CASSLDTAYGYTF. The CDR3 bases are TGTGCCAGCAGCTTAGACACAGCCTATGGCTACACCTTC.